The 5 T cell receptor beta chains in this list originate from one sample, sequenced in a study of human T cells and chemical hapten exposure. TCRdb passed the RACE reads through MiXCR, listing each CDR3 protein once. In the table there are some 97,000 distinct CDR3 sequences, less than 35% of which are singletons. Indicated time point: patch test 3, about 24 weeks after DPC sensitization. Treatment defined: therapeutic diphenylcyclopropenone sensitization with weekly scalp DPC. The sequences come from whole blood, collected in connection with sensitization to the hapten diphenylcyclopropenone (DPC). These receptors all stem from a man between 35 and 55 years old with alopecia areata. Some clones in this sample may be carry-over from other donors' samples.

CDR3 sequence reads: CASSPPGQGQNAFF. CDR3 DNA: TGTGCCAGCAGTCCCCCTGGACAGGGTCAAAATGCTTTCTTT. The chain joins TRBV12-3 or TRBV12-4 to TRBJ1-1, with 8 bases identical to TRBD1. The CDR3 has 14 residues. V shed 5 bases and J 11 bases; nucleotides not matched to a gene: 13.

This clonotype was counted between two and nine times. The chain recombines TRBV12-3 or TRBV12-4 with TRBJ2-7, with D tentatively TRBD1 or TRBD2 (5 bases each). V lost 7 bases and J lost 2, with 12 bases in between. This CDR3 is 13 amino acids long. CDR3 protein: CASNGQGAYEQYF. The CDR3 DNA is TGTGCCAGCAACGGCCAGGGAGCCTACGAGCAGTACTTC.

The gene calls are TRBV7-3 and TRBJ1-1, with TRBD1 as a possible D gene (5 bases). Trimming took 0 bases from V and 6 from J, leaving 8 bases between them. The CDR3 contains 13 residues. Germline V gene sequence: CDR1 SGHTA, CDR2 FQGTGA. The CDR3 region has the DNA TGTGCCAGCAGCTTAACGGGGGGGTCTGAAGCTTTCTTT. Its protein is CASSLTGGSEAFF.

This clonotype was found a few times. The chain combines TRBV3-1 with TRBJ2-5; 8 nucleotides line up with TRBD1. CDR1 and CDR2 (germline): LGHDT, YNNKEL (reference sequence). The CDR3 consists of 14 residues. The junction had 7 bases not matched to a gene; V was cut back by 5 bases and J by 5 bases. CDR3 region: CASSGQGRGETQYF. CDR3 DNA: TGTGCCAGCAGCGGACAGGGCAGAGGGGAGACCCAGTACTTC.

Only a few counts were recorded for this clonotype. The J gene is TRBJ2-7, the V gene TRBV3-1; D is perhaps TRBD2 (6 bases). The CDR3 is 14 residues long. Trimming took off 3 bases at V and 3 bases at J, with 12 bases between the two ends. Germline CDR1 reads LGHDT; CDR2 reads YNNKEL (reference sequence). CDR3 nucleotides: TGTGCCAGCAGCCAGGCGGGAACAAGCTACGAGCAGTACTTC. This codes for CASSQAGTSYEQYF.